This T cell receptor (beta chain) was identified during a study of blood T cell repertoires in COVID-19. In the authors' methods: For nucleated cells, counts were estimated from reference gene primer amplification. The data were produced by immunoSEQ multiplex PCR, yet TCRdb's version contains in-frame clones alone and is incomplete. That table furnishes V, J and clone size, whereas the DNA furnished D and trimming. The sample contains about 190,000 clones, about 80% of which appear only once. In its sample, this clone was seen once. The CDR3 totals 16 residues. CDR1 and CDR2 (germline): MGHRA, YSYEKL. V lost 5 bases and J lost 7, with 21 bases in between.

This chain links TRBV4-1 with TRBJ1-5; D unresolved. The source is a man in his fifties or sixties with acute or convalescent COVID-19. The sample was peripheral blood. CDR3 DNA: TGCGCCAGCAGCAACCAAGTGTCCCGGGGTGGGCAGCCCCAGCATTTT. Protein: CASSNQVSRGGQPQHF.